One sample yielded the 30 T cell receptor beta chains listed below, sequenced in a study of cytomegalovirus exposure and HLA in healthy donors. With 60 Vbeta and 13 Jbeta primers, the PCR was carried out. Profiled with immunoSEQ multiplex PCR; TCRdb holds only in-frame clones, not every one. The table has around 120,000 clones, around 74% seen once; the top ten hold roughly 30%. The sequenced material came from PBMCs. Source of these receptors: a man between 60 and 70 years old in good health and CMV-seropositive.

The V call is TRBV25-1, the J call TRBJ1-1; D not resolved. V lost 4 bases to trimming and J lost 8 bases, with 8 bases between them. This CDR3 is 11 amino acids long. CDR1 MGHDK and CDR2 SYGVNS come from the germline V gene. CDR3 nucleotides: TGTGCCAGCAGTGGTGTCATCGAAGCTTTCTTT. Amino acid sequence: CASSGVIEAFF.

V and J are TRBV30 and TRBJ2-7; 9 bases line up with TRBD1. Germline values: CDR1 GTSNPN, CDR2 SVGIG (reference sequence). Trimming removed 3 bases from V and 7 bases from J; junction bases left unmatched: 10. The CDR3 sequence is 14 residues long. CDR3 nucleotides: TGTGCCTGGAGCCCCCGGACAGGGGTCGGGGAGCAGTACTTC. Its translation is CAWSPRTGVGEQYF. Full variable domain (remainder filled in from reference TRBV30 and TRBJ2-7): SQTIHQWPATLVQPVGSPLSLECTVEGTSNPNLYWYRQAAGRGLQLLFYSVGIGQISSEVPQNLSASRPQDRQFILSSKKLLLSDSGFYLCAWSPRTGVGEQYFGPGTRLTVT.

The chain combines TRBV7-3 with TRBJ2-1; 7 bases line up with TRBD1. CDR3 length: 13 residues. Germline CDR1 is SGHTA and CDR2 is FQGTGA. The J segment lost 4 bases and the V segment lost 5 bases, leaving 2 bases of the junction unmatched. The CDR3 protein is CASSPRGYNEQFF. DNA of the CDR3: TGTGCCAGCAGCCCCAGGGGGTACAATGAGCAGTTCTTC.

The rearrangement links TRBV11-2 to TRBJ1-1; D unresolved. The CDR3 length is 13 residues. CDR1 and CDR2 (germline): SGHAT, FQNNGV. Trimming left V 5 bases short and J 3 bases short, with 10 bases between. This chain's CDR3 is CASSKNEDTEAFF. The CDR3 DNA reads TGTGCCAGCAGCAAAAACGAGGACACTGAAGCTTTCTTT.

The genes are TRBV7-9 and TRBJ1-1, with no clear D. Looked up from germline, CDR1 is SEHNR and CDR2 is FQNEAQ (reference sequence). With 5 bases removed from V and 2 bases from J, the gap between germline ends came to 6 bases. The CDR3 contains 12 residues. CDR3: CASSRSNTEAFF. For the CDR3, the DNA is TGTGCCAGCAGCCGTAGTAACACTGAAGCTTTCTTT.

The chain uses TRBV19 and TRBJ1-5; no reliable D call. Germline loops: CDR1 LNHDA, CDR2 SQIVND (reference sequence). This CDR3 comprises 16 residues. Trimming shortened V by 1 base and J by 1 base, and 11 bases separated the two germline ends. The CDR3 here is CASSIVGRGSNQPQHF. For the CDR3, the DNA is TGTGCCAGTAGTATAGTAGGCAGAGGGAGCAATCAGCCCCAGCATTTT.

This clone came up a few times. The V and J genes are TRBV27 and TRBJ2-2; 7 bases are a match to TRBD2. V lost 4 bases and J lost 4; bases outside the gene matches: 6. The CDR3 spans 15 residues. Looked up from germline, CDR1 is MNHEY and CDR2 is SMNVEV (reference sequence). CDR3 protein: CASSSRGVGTGELFF. CDR3 in DNA: TGTGCCAGCAGTTCCCGGGGGGTGGGCACCGGGGAGCTGTTTTTT.

V and J are TRBV7-6 and TRBJ2-1; the D gene is possibly TRBD1 (6 bases). From germline, CDR1 is SGHVS and CDR2 FNYEAQ. CDR3 length: 15 residues. The V end was cut by 0 bases, the J end by 2 bases, with 8 bases between. Written as DNA, the CDR3 is TGTGCCAGCAGCTTAGCGCCAGGGGCCTACAATGAGCAGTTCTTC. This codes for CASSLAPGAYNEQFF.

The chain uses TRBV6-5 and TRBJ1-3; possible D gene TRBD1, 5 bases. CDR1 is MNHEY and CDR2 is SVGAGI in the germline V gene. The CDR3 extends over 13 amino acids. The V and J ends lost 11 bases and 0 bases respectively, with 11 bases between them. CDR3 in amino acids: CAVIDSSGNTIYF. CDR3 in DNA: TGTGCCGTAATCGACAGCTCTGGAAACACCATATATTTT.

In its sample, this clone was seen a few times. The rearrangement links TRBV6-6 to TRBJ2-2; D is perhaps TRBD1 (6 bases). Germline values: CDR1 MNHNY, CDR2 SVGAGI (reference sequence). The germline V and J ends were trimmed by 5 bases and 2 bases, with 12 bases remaining between them. The length of the CDR3 is 15 residues. CDR3 DNA: TGTGCCAGCAGTACAGGGACGGTAAACACCGGGGAGCTGTTTTTT. Its translation: CASSTGTVNTGELFF.

The chain is built from TRBV5-4 and TRBJ2-6; no clear D gene. Germline V lookup: CDR1 SGHNT, CDR2 YYREEE (reference sequence). Trimming shortened V by 0 bases and J by 4 bases, and 8 bases separated the two germline ends. This CDR3 is 15 amino acids long. The CDR3 bases are TGTGCCAGCAGCTTGGGGGCCTCCGGGGCCAACGTCCTGACTTTC. Translating it yields CASSLGASGANVLTF.

This chain uses TRBV10-1 with TRBJ1-1, with D unresolved. The CDR3 length is 17 residues. Deletions cut 0 bases from V and 4 bases from J, with 18 bases between. CDR1 and CDR2 (germline): WNHNN, SYGVQD (reference sequence). The DNA of the CDR3 is TGCGCCAGCAGTGAGTCATGGGTGGGTAGAGGAATCACTGAAGCTTTCTTT. Translating gives CASSESWVGRGITEAFF.

The rearrangement joins TRBV27 to TRBJ2-2; 9 positions match TRBD1. With 5 bases clipped from V and 4 bases from J, the junction kept 5 bases outside the gene matches. Germline CDR1 and CDR2: MNHEY and SMNVEV (reference sequence). This CDR3 is built from 15 residues. CDR3 nucleotide sequence: TGTGCCAGCAGTGTACAGGGGGCGGGCACCGGGGAGCTGTTTTTT. It is translated as CASSVQGAGTGELFF.

This clone was seen more than once but under ten times. This sequence joins TRBV6-5 and TRBJ1-1, with 7 bases lining up with TRBD1. V lost 6 bases to trimming and J lost 1 base; unmatched junction nucleotides: 5. The CDR3 totals 14 residues. The germline V gene has CDR1 MNHEY and CDR2 SVGAGI. The CDR3 bases are TGTGCCAGCAGCTCGACAGGGAGGAACACTGAAGCTTTCTTT. Its protein product is CASSSTGRNTEAFF.

J is TRBJ1-2 and V is TRBV10-2; a possible D gene is TRBD1 (6 bases). The germline V gene encodes CDR1 WSHSY and CDR2 SAAADI. V dropped 5 bases and J dropped 4 bases, with 14 bases sitting between them. The CDR3 runs to 14 residues. The CDR3 DNA follows: TGCGCCAGCAGTCCGGACAGCTTACCCTATGGCTACACCTTC. As protein: CASSPDSLPYGYTF.

This chain links TRBV21-1 with TRBJ1-4; the table's D call of TRBD1 was not tested on the DNA. TRBV21-1 represents a pseudogene. This CDR3 spans 20 amino acids. The CDR3 region is CASSKAGGQGLIATNEKLFF. For the CDR3, the DNA is TGTGCCAGCAGCAAAGCCGGGGGACAGGGACTAATTGCAACTAATGAAAAACTGTTTTTT.

CDR3 sequence: CASSIPGGGGEKLFF. DNA for the CDR3: TGTGCCAGTAGTATCCCCGGCGGGGGCGGGGAAAAACTGTTTTTT. The chain couples TRBV19 to TRBJ1-4, with D maybe TRBD1 (6 bases). V dropped 3 bases and J dropped 8 bases, with 16 bases sitting between them. Germline-derived CDR1 and CDR2 are LNHDA and SQIVND (reference sequence). The CDR3 has 15 amino acids.

V and J are TRBV6-5 and TRBJ2-7, with TRBD2 identical over 7 bases. The germline CDR1 and CDR2 sequences are MNHEY and SVGAGI. V trimming: 2 bases; J trimming: 0 bases; junction bases outside the gene matches: 7. The CDR3 length is 16 residues. CDR3 in DNA: TGTGCCAGCAGTTACGACTCAGCGGGGAGCTCCTACGAGCAGTACTTC. It yields the protein CASSYDSAGSSYEQYF.

V and J are TRBV25-1 and TRBJ2-3; 7 bases agree with TRBD1. V shed 9 bases, J shed 0 bases, and the junction held 3 bases outside the gene matches. This CDR3 comprises 13 residues. Germline values: CDR1 MGHDK, CDR2 SYGVNS. This CDR3 reads CASLTGSTDTQYF. The DNA for the CDR3 is TGTGCCAGTTTGACAGGGAGCACAGATACGCAGTATTTT.

The rearrangement links TRBV5-1 to TRBJ2-7; tentatively, D is TRBD2 (5 bases). Trimming took 5 bases from V and 2 from J, leaving 11 bases between them. The CDR3 consists of 13 residues. Germline V gene data show CDR1 as SGHRS and CDR2 as YFSETQ. CDR3 DNA: TGCGCCAGCAGACCGGCCGGGACCTACGAGCAGTACTTC. Protein sequence: CASRPAGTYEQYF.

With respect to this clone: Sequence at one end of the junction differs from germline and may be a read error. The chain carries TRBV5-6 and TRBJ2-3; D is possibly TRBD2 (6 bases). CDR3 size: 15 residues. Germline lookup yields CDR1 SGHDT and CDR2 YYEEEE. The DNA for the CDR3 is TGTGCCAGCAACTTGGACCCGGGGGGCACAGATACGCAGTATTTT. Protein: CASNLDPGGTDTQYF. Together with reference TRBV5-6 and TRBJ2-3, the CDR3 gives the full variable domain: DAGVTQSPTHLIKTRGQQVTLRCSPKSGHDTVSWYQQALGQGPQFIFQYYEEEERQRGNFPDRFSGHQFPNYSSELNVNALLLGDSALYLCASNLDPGGTDTQYFGPGTRLTVL.

The V gene is TRBV5-1, the J gene TRBJ2-3; perhaps TRBD2 as D (5 bases). The length of the CDR3 is 12 residues. The ends were cut back, 0 bases at V and 8 bases at J, with 7 bases in the middle. CDR1 and CDR2 (germline): SGHRS, YFSETQ. CDR3 sequence reads: CASSLDGVTQYF. The DNA for the CDR3 is TGCGCCAGCAGCTTGGACGGGGTTACGCAGTATTTT.

V usage is TRBV10-2 and J usage is TRBJ1-1; the D gene is possibly TRBD1 (6 bases). The CDR3 contains 14 residues. V was shortened by 5 bases and J by 0 bases, with 10 bases between the two germline ends. The germline gives CDR1 WSHSY, CDR2 SAAADI. CDR3 amino acids: CASSYRDMNTEAFF. CDR3 DNA sequence: TGCGCCAGCAGTTACAGGGATATGAACACTGAAGCTTTCTTT.

V usage is TRBV7-6 and J usage is TRBJ1-3; the D is unclear. This CDR3 spans 13 amino acids. Germline V lookup: CDR1 SGHVS, CDR2 FNYEAQ. The V end was cut by 1 base, the J end by 6 bases, with 7 bases between. The CDR3 reads CASSLGSENTIYF. The CDR3 DNA sequence: TGTGCCAGCAGCTTAGGATCAGAAAACACCATATATTTT. Full variable domain (rest looked up from reference TRBV7-6 and TRBJ1-3): GAGVSQSPRYKVTKRGQDVALRCDPISGHVSLYWYRQALGQGPEFLTYFNYEAQQDKSGLPNDRFSAERPEGSISTLTIQRTEQRDSAMYRCASSLGSENTIYFGEGSWLTVV.

This chain connects TRBV27 to TRBJ2-7, with D tentatively TRBD2 (6 bases). Trimming cost V 1 base and J 10 bases, with 11 bases left between them. Looked up from germline, CDR1 is MNHEY and CDR2 is SMNVEV (reference sequence). The CDR3 has 12 amino acids. The CDR3 nucleotides read TGTGCCAGCAGTTTATTGGGAGGAATCCAGTACTTC. Translated: CASSLLGGIQYF.

This clone occurred a few times. The chain couples TRBV14 to TRBJ2-7; D is undetermined. Germline V gene lookup returns CDR1 SGHDN and CDR2 FVKESK. This CDR3 is built from 12 residues. V was clipped by 3 bases and J by 5 bases, with 8 bases between them. CDR3 coding DNA: TGTGCCAGCAGCCACGGGTGGGACGAGCAGTACTTC. Protein product: CASSHGWDEQYF. Drawing the rest from reference TRBV14 and TRBJ2-7, the complete variable domain is EAGVTQFPSHSVIEKGQTVTLRCDPISGHDNLYWYRRVMGKEIKFLLHFVKESKQDESGMPNNRFLAERTGGTYSTLKVQPAELEDSGVYFCASSHGWDEQYFGPGTRLTVT.

The gene calls are TRBV2 and TRBJ1-5; possibly TRBD1 for D (5 bases). The CDR3 length is 13 residues. The V gene's germline CDR1 is SNHLY and CDR2 FYNNEI. Trimming stripped 6 bases from V and 5 bases from J, with 11 bases between. As DNA, the CDR3 is TGTGCCAGCAGCGTTGGGGCGGATCAGCCCCAGCATTTT. Translated, it gives CASSVGADQPQHF.

The chain uses TRBV6-5 and TRBJ1-5; unclear D gene. Trimming pared 6 bases from V and 4 bases from J, leaving 10 bases between. This CDR3 contains 13 residues. CDR1 MNHEY and CDR2 SVGAGI come from the germline V gene. CDR3 in DNA: TGTGCCAGCAGCAAGCGGGAGAATCAGCCCCAGCATTTT. Its translation is CASSKRENQPQHF.

This clone was counted a single time. This chain connects TRBV27 to TRBJ2-3, with a possible D match to TRBD1 (5 bases). CDR3 length: 12 amino acids. The V end lost 7 bases, the J end lost 0 bases, and 5 bases lay between the germline ends. Germline lookup yields CDR1 MNHEY and CDR2 SMNVEV (reference sequence). As DNA, the CDR3 is TGTGCCAGCAAGGGGAGCACAGATACGCAGTATTTT. Amino acid sequence: CASKGSTDTQYF.

In DNA, the CDR3 is TGCAGCGTCGGACCCGGGACTCCAGGAGATACGCAGTATTTT. Protein: CSVGPGTPGDTQYF. The rearrangement links TRBV29-1 to TRBJ2-3; D possibly corresponds to TRBD2 (6 bases). Germline CDR1 and CDR2: SQVTM and ANQGSEA. V lost 6 bases to trimming and J lost 5 bases, with 18 bases between them. The CDR3 has 14 amino acids.